The entry below describes one T cell receptor (beta chain). What antigen it recognizes has not been identified. There are no base qualities to consult, and no much larger clone falls within one base. The CDR3 sequence holds 15 residues, the cysteine and phenylalanine included. The retained sequence is limited to the CDR3, 45 bases, with the frame set at the first base. The germline V gene provides CDR1 SGDLS and CDR2 YYNGEE. V trim: 2 bases; J trim: 6 bases; unmatched bases: 5. This sample was included in a study of CD8+CD57+ T cells in acquired aplastic anemia (dated by TCRdb to 2016 to 2018). Some background on the complete study: On average, sorted CD4+ and CD8+ cells yielded around 3.5 ug of extracted DNA, with a range of roughly 0.19 to 27.4 ug. Healthy donor samples averaged about 9.8 million reads for CD4+ and roughly 11 million for CD8+ cells. Results and caveats for the whole study, not just this receptor: Patients and healthy controls showed no significant difference in CD8+ Simpson's diversity (P=0.060). About 30 CD8+ CDR3 sequences were found in both patients and controls but appeared to be highly expressed in patients and within the immunodominant clones of the patients.

TCR beta VDJ combination and CDR3 sequence profiling used genomic DNA as the template. TCR repertoire sequencing was run on an Illumina HiSeq 2000. In the source study's methods: TRBV/TRBJ rearrangement plots, CDR3 size and DJ length profiles, and Simpson's diversity index were used to evaluate the repertoires. The immunodominant clone was defined as the most abundant DNA sequence in deep sequencing data. CDR3 amino acid sequences were screened for sharing across subjects and compared with published repertoires and the VDJdb database. Clones were called with MiXCR by TCRdb after fastp trimmed the public reads at Q25, and only in-frame beta chains were retained. Identical CDR3 proteins give one entry, which carries the most common genes and DNA. The V and J calls shown here were made by TCRdb, not taken from the authors' results. The sample has some 410,000 distinct CDR3 sequences on record, 65% to 80% of them singletons. 4% of the sample rests with the top ten.

In the study, sorted CD4+ and CD8+ blood T cells from patients with severe aplastic anemia and from healthy subjects underwent deep sequencing of TCR repertoires. Ficoll-Paque density gradient centrifugation was used to isolate peripheral blood mononuclear cells. Before DNA was extracted, CD4+ and CD8+ T cells were sorted using either FACS or magnetic beads. The origin of this receptor is a human donor in good health, serving as a control. Sequenced sample: sorted CD4+, CD8+, or CD8+CD57+ T cells (not recorded which) from PBMCs. In this chain, TRBV9 is recombined with TRBJ1-2, and TRBD1 aligns with 12 junction nucleotides. The DNA reads TGTGCCAGCAGCGTGTCGGGACAGGGGGCCAATGGCTACACCTTC. This translates into CASSVSGQGANGYTF.